The T cell receptor beta chain under discussion was sequenced for a study of identical twins. As regards this clonotype: The antigen remains undetermined.

Template switching created a universal primer site, and the cDNA included unique molecular identifiers. TCRdb independently ran MiXCR on the 5' RACE reads; one entry per CDR3 protein. The sample contains about 890,000 distinct CDR3 sequences, roughly an eighth of which appear only once. V was trimmed by 2 bases and J by 5 bases, leaving 18 bases between them. This CDR3 contains 15 residues. Looked up from germline, CDR1 is DFQATT and CDR2 is SNEGSKA (reference sequence). Findings and caveats of the study: Insertions ran lower in abundant cord blood beta clonotypes, though not in memory repertoires.

The same sample was also used in a study of yellow fever vaccine responses in identical twins.

The specimen sequenced was PBMCs. This TCR was recovered from a woman aged 18 to 35 in good health. The chain has TRBV20-1 and TRBJ1-1; D might be TRBD1 (5 bases). Here the CDR3 reads CSARIGAVGGTEAFF. CDR3 nucleotide sequence: TGCAGTGCTAGAATCGGGGCCGTGGGGGGGACTGAAGCTTTCTTT.